This T cell receptor (beta chain) came from a study of blood T cell repertoires in COVID-19. Study summary: Donors in the United States, Italy and Spain gave samples during acute or convalescent COVID-19. PBMCs, B-cell-depleted T cells, or T cells were the source of the cDNA or gDNA that made up the material.

CDR1 and CDR2 (germline): MDHEN, SYDVKM. CDR3 length: 13 residues. V was cut by 8 bases and J by 4 bases, with 14 bases left in between. In the original workflow: Researchers report that nucleated cell counts were estimated from reference gene primer amplification. Assay: immunoSEQ multiplex PCR; the TCRdb copy retains only in-frame clones and omits some. V, J and clone size derive from that table, while D and trimming were established from the DNA sequence. The sample includes around 120,000 clones, about 86% of them seen just once. Sequenced sample: peripheral blood. This TCR derives from a man at least 80 years old with active or convalescent COVID-19. This chain links TRBV28 with TRBJ1-2; D gene uncertain. The CDR3 protein is CASHPGMVYGYTF. The CDR3 nucleotides read TGTGCCAGCCATCCGGGGATGGTCTATGGCTACACCTTC.